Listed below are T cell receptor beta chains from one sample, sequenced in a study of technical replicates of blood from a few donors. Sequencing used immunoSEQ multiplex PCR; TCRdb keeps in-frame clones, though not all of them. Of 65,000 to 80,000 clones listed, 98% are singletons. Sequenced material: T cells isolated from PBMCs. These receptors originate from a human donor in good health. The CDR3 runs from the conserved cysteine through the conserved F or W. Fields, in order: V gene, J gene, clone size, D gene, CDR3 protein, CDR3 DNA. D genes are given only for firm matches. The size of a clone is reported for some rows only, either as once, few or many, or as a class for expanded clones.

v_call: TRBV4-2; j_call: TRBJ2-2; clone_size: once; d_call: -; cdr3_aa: CASSQDSLTGELFF; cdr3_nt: TGTGCCAGCAGCCAAGACTCTCTAACCGGGGAGCTGTTTTTT
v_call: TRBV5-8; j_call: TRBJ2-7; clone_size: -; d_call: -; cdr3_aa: CASSPTKRSEQYF; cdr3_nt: TGTGCCAGCAGCCCCACCAAGCGAAGCGAGCAGTACTTC
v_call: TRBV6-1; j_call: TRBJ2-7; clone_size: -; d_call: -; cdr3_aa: CASSPGAAFIEQYF; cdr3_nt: TGTGCCAGCAGCCCAGGGGCAGCATTTATCGAGCAGTACTTC
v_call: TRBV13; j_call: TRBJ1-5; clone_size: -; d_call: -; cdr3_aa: CASSSGDGNQPQHF; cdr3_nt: TGTGCCAGCAGCTCGGGGGACGGGAATCAGCCCCAGCATTTT
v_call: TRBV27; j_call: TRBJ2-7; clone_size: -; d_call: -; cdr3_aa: CASADSLHYEQYF; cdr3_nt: TGTGCCAGCGCGGACAGCTTACACTACGAGCAGTACTTC
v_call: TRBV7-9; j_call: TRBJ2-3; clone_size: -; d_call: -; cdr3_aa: CASRVAATDTQYF; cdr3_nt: TGTGCCAGCAGAGTAGCGGCCACAGATACGCAGTATTTT
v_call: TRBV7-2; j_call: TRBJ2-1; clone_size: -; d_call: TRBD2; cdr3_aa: CASSLLAGGYNEQFF; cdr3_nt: TGTGCCAGCAGCTTACTGGCGGGGGGCTACAATGAGCAGTTCTTC
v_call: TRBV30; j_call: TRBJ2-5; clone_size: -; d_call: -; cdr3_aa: CAWSGGAAQETQYF; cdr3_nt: TGTGCCTGGAGTGGTGGGGCAGCACAAGAGACCCAGTACTTC
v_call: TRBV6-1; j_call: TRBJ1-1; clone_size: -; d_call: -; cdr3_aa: CASSDRGFGEAFF; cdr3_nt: TGTGCCAGCAGTGATCGGGGGTTCGGTGAAGCTTTCTTT
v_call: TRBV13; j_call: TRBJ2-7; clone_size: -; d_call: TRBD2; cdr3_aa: CASSPKSGLAGITYEQYF; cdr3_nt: TGTGCCAGCAGCCCGAAATCGGGTCTAGCGGGTATTACCTACGAGCAGTACTTC
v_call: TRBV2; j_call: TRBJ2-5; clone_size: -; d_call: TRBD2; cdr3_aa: CASGTSEETQYF; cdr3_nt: TGTGCCAGCGGGACTAGCGAAGAGACCCAGTACTTC
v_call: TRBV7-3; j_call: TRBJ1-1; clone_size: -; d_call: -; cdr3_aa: CASSLTEGTEAFF; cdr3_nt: TGTGCCAGCAGCTTGACCGAGGGCACTGAAGCTTTCTTT
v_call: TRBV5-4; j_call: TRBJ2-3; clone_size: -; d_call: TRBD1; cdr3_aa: CASSRTGDADTQYF; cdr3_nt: TGTGCCAGCAGCAGGACAGGGGACGCAGATACGCAGTATTTT
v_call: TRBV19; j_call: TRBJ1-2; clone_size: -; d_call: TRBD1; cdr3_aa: CASSITAGTGEDGYTF; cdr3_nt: TGTGCCAGTAGTATAACAGCCGGGACAGGGGAAGATGGCTACACCTTC
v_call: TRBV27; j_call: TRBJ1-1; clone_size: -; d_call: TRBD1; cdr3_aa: CASSFYRGHDEAFF; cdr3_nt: TGTGCCAGCAGTTTTTACAGGGGGCATGATGAAGCTTTCTTT
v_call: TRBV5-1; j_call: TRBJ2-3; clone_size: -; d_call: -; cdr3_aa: CASSLYIGGGGTDTQYF; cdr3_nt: TGCGCCAGCAGCTTGTACATCGGAGGGGGGGGCACAGATACGCAGTATTTT
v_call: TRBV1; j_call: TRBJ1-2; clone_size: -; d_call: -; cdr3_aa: CTSSPTVPQRGNGYTF; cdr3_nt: TGCACCAGCAGCCCAACCGTACCTCAAAGGGGAAATGGCTACACCTTC
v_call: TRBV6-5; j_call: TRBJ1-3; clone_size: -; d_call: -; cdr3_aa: CASTPNRSGNTIYF; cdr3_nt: TGTGCCAGCACCCCTAACAGATCCGGAAACACCATATATTTT
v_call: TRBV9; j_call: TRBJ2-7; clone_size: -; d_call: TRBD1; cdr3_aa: CASSARQGAYEQYF; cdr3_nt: TGTGCCAGCAGCGCAAGACAGGGGGCCTACGAGCAGTACTTC
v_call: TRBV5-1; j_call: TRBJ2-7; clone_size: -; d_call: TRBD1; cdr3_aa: CASSPRTGAGAYEQYF; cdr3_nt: TGCGCCAGCAGCCCTCGGACAGGGGCGGGGGCCTACGAGCAGTACTTC
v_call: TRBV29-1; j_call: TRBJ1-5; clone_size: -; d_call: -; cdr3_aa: CSVGQSNQPQHF; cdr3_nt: TGCAGCGTTGGACAGAGCAATCAGCCCCAGCATTTT
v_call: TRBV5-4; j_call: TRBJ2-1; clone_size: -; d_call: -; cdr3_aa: CASSLGGTLNEQFF; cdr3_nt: TGTGCCAGCAGCTTGGGTGGGACACTCAATGAGCAGTTCTTC
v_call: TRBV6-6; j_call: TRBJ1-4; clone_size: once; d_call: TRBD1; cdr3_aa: CASKEGDSYEKLFF; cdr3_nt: TGTGCCAGCAAGGAGGGGGACAGTTATGAAAAACTGTTTTTT
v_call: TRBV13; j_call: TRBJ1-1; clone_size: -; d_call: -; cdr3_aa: CASSLDTGGNTEAFF; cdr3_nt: TGTGCCAGCAGCTTAGACACGGGAGGGAACACTGAAGCTTTCTTT
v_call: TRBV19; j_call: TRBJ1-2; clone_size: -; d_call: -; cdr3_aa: CASKDSPTDPGYTF; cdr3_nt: TGTGCCAGTAAGGACAGCCCGACAGATCCTGGCTACACCTTC
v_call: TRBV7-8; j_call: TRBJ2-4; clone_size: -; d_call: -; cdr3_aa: CASSFWSGTKNIQYF; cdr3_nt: TGTGCCAGCAGCTTTTGGTCCGGGACTAAAAACATTCAGTACTTC
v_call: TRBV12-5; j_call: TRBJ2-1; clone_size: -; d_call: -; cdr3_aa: CASGFDIRTVQFF; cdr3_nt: TGTGCTAGTGGTTTTGATATCCGGACTGTCCAGTTCTTC
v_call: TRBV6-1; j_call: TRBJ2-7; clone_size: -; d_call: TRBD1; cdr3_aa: CASSEAQGVYEQYF; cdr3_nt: TGTGCCAGCAGTGAAGCGCAGGGGGTTTACGAGCAGTACTTC
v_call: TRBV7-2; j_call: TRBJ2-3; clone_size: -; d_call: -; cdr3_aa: CASSAHGQGSTDTQYF; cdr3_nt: TGTGCCAGCAGCGCACATGGGCAGGGTTCCACAGATACGCAGTATTTT
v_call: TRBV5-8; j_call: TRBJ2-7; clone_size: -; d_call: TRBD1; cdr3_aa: CASSLRNSRDRAVEQYF; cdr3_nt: TGTGCCAGCAGCTTGAGGAACAGCCGGGACAGGGCCGTCGAGCAGTACTTC
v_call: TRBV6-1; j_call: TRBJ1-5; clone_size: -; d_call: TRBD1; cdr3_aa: CASDDRGLSQPQHF; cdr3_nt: TGTGCCAGCGACGACAGGGGGTTAAGTCAGCCCCAGCATTTT
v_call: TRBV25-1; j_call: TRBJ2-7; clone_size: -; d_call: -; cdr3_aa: CASSGGHLEQYF; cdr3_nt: TGTGCCAGCAGTGGAGGACACCTCGAGCAGTACTTC
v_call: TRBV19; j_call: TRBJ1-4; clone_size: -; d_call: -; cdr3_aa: CASQGTGSNEKLFF; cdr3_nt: TGTGCCAGCCAGGGCACAGGGTCTAATGAAAAACTGTTTTTT
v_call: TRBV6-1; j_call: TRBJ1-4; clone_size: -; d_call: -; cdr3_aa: CASSEVGEANEKLFF; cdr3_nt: TGTGCCAGCAGTGAAGTAGGGGAGGCTAATGAAAAACTGTTTTTT
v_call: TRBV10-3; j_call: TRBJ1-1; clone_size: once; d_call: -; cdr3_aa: CAIREDSTEAFF; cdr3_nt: TGTGCCATCAGGGAGGACAGTACAGAAGCTTTCTTT
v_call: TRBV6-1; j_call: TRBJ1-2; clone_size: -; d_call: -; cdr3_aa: CASQSFPDYGYTF; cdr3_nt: TGTGCCAGCCAGTCGTTTCCCGACTATGGCTACACCTTC
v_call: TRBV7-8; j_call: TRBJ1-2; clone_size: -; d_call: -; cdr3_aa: CASSLGEYGYTF; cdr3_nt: TGTGCCAGCAGCTTGGGAGAGTATGGCTACACCTTC
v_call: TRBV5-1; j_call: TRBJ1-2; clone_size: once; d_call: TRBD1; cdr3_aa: CASSPGQGDFRYTF; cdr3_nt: TGCGCCAGCAGCCCCGGACAGGGAGATTTCCGCTACACCTTC
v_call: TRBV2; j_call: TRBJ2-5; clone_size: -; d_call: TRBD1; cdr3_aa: CASSGDREIWYQETQYF; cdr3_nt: TGTGCCAGCAGTGGGGACAGGGAGATTTGGTACCAAGAGACCCAGTACTTC
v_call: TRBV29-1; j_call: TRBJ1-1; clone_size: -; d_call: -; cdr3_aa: CSVGRLTGNTEAFF; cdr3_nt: TGCAGCGTTGGCCGTCTTACAGGGAACACTGAAGCTTTCTTT
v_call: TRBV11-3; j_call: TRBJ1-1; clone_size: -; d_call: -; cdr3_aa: CASSLGTVFTEAFF; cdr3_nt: TGTGCCAGCAGCCTAGGCACGGTATTTACTGAAGCTTTCTTT
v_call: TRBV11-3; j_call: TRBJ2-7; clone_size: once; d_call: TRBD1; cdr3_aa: CASSYRAGTGVYEQYF; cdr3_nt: TGTGCCAGCAGTTATCGCGCCGGGACAGGGGTCTACGAGCAGTACTTC
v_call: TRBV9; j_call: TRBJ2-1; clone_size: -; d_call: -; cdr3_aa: CASSVGGLFNEQFF; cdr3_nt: TGTGCCAGCAGCGTGGGGGGACTTTTCAATGAGCAGTTCTTC
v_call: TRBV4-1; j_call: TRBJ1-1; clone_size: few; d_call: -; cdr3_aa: CASSQAVQLNTEAFF; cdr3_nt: TGCGCCAGCAGCCAAGCGGTACAGTTGAACACTGAAGCTTTCTTT
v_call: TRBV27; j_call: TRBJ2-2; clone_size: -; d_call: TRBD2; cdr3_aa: CASSLNLPGLAGRNTGELFF; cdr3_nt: TGTGCCAGCAGTTTAAATCTCCCGGGACTAGCGGGGAGGAACACCGGGGAGCTGTTTTTT
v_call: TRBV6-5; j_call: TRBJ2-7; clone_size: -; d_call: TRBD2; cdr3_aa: CASSYRLAGLFEQYF; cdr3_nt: TGTGCCAGCAGTTACAGACTAGCGGGATTGTTCGAGCAGTACTTC
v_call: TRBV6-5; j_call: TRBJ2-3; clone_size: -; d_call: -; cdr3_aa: CASKGDTDTQYF; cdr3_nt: TGTGCCAGCAAAGGGGACACAGATACGCAGTATTTT
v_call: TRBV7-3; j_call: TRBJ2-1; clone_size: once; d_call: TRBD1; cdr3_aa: CASSLTGVEQFF; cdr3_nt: TGTGCCAGCAGTTTAACAGGGGTCGAGCAGTTCTTC
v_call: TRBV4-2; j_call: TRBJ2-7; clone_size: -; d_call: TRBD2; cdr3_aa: CASSQAGTSGYEQYF; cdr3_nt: TGTGCCAGCAGCCAAGCGGGGACTAGCGGCTACGAGCAGTACTTC
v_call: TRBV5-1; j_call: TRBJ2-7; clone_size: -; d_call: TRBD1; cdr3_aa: CASNPGTGGWEQYF; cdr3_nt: TGCGCCAGCAATCCCGGGACAGGGGGCTGGGAGCAGTACTTC